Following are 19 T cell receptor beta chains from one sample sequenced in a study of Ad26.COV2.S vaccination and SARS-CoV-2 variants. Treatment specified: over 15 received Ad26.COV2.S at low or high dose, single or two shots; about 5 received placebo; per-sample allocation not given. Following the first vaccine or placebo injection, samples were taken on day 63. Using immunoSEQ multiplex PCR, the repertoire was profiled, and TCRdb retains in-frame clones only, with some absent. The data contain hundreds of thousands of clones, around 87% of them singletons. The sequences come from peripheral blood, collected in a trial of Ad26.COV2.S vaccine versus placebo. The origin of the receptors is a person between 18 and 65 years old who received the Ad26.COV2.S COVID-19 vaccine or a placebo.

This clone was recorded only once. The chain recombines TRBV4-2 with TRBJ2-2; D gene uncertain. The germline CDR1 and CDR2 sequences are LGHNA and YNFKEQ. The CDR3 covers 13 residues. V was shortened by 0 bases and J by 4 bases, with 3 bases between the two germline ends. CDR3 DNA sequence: TGTGCCAGCAGCCAAGATGTCACCGGGGAGCTGTTTTTT. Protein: CASSQDVTGELFF.

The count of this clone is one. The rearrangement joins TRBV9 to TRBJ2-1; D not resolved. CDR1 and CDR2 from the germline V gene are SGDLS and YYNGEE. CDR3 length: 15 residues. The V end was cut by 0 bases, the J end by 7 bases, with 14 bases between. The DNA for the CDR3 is TGTGCCAGCAGCGTAGATGCGGTAGTCAGGAATGAGCAGTTCTTC. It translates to CASSVDAVVRNEQFF.

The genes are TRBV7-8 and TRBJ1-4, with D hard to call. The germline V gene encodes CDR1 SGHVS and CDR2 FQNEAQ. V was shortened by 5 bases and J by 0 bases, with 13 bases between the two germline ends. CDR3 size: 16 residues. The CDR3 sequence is CASSPIVGTTNEKLFF. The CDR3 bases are TGTGCCAGCAGCCCTATAGTAGGGACAACTAATGAAAAACTGTTTTTT. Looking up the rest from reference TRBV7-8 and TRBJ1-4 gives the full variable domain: GAGVSQSPRYKVAKRGQDVALRCDPISGHVSLFWYQQALGQGPEFLTYFQNEAQLDKSGLPSDRFFAERPEGSVSTLKIQRTQQEDSAVYLCASSPIVGTTNEKLFFGSGTQLSVL.

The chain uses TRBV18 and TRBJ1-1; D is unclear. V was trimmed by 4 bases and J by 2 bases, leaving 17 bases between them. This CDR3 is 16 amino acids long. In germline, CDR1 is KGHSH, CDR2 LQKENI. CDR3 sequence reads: CASSLVARTSNTEAFF. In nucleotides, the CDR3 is TGTGCCAGCTCACTAGTGGCGCGGACCTCCAACACTGAAGCTTTCTTT.

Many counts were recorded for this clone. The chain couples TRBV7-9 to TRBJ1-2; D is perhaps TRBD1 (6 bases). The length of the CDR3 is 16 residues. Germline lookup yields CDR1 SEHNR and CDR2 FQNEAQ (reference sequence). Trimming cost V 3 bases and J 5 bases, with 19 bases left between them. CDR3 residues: CASSLGRTETIYGYTF. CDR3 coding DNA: TGTGCCAGCAGCTTGGGGCGGACAGAGACCATATATGGCTACACCTTC. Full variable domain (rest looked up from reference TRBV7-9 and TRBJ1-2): DTGVSQNPRHKITKRGQNVTFRCDPISEHNRLYWYRQTLGQGPEFLTYFQNEAQLEKSRLLSDRFSAERPKGSFSTLEIQRTEQGDSAMYLCASSLGRTETIYGYTFGSGTRLTVV.

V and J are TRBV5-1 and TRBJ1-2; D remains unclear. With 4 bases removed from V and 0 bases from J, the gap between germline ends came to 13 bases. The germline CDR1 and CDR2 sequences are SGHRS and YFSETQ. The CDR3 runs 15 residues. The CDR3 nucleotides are TGCGCCAGCAGCCCAGACGGAACAGCTAACTATGGCTACACCTTC. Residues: CASSPDGTANYGYTF.

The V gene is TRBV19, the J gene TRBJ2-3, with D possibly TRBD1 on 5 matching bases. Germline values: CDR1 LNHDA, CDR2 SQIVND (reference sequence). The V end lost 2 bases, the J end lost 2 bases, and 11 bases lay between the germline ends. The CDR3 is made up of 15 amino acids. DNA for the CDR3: TGTGCCAGTAGTATATGGGGCCTAACCACAGATACGCAGTATTTT. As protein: CASSIWGLTTDTQYF.

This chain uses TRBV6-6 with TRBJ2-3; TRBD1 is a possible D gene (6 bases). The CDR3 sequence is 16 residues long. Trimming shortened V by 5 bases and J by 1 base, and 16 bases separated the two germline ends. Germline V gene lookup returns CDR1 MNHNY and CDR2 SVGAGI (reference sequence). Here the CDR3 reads CASSSAGAGGTDTQYF. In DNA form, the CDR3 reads TGTGCCAGCAGTAGTGCCGGGGCAGGGGGCACAGATACGCAGTATTTT.

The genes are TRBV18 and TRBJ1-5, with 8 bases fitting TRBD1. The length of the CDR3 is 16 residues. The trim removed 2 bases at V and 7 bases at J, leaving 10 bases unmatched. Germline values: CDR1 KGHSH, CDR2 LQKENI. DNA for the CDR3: TGTGCCAGCTCACCATCATTGGGGGACAGGAGCCAGCCCCAGCATTTT. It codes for CASSPSLGDRSQPQHF.

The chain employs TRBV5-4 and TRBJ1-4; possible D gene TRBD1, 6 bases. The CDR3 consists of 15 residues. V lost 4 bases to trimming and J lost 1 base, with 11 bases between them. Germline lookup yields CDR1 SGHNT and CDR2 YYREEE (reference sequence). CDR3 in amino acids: CASSANRETNEKLFF. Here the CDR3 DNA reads TGTGCCAGCAGCGCGAACAGGGAAACTAATGAAAAACTGTTTTTT.

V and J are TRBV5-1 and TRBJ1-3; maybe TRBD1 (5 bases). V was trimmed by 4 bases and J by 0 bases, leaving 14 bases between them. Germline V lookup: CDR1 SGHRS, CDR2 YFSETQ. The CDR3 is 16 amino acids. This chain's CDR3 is CASSPRDPRSGNTIYF. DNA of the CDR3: TGCGCCAGCAGCCCACGGGACCCTCGCTCTGGAAACACCATATATTTT.

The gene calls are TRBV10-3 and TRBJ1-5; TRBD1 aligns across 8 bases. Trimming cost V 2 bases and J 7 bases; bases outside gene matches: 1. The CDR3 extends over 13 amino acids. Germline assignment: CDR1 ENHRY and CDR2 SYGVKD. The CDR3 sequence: CAISEDRGQPQHF. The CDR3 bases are TGTGCCATCAGTGAGGACAGGGGCCAGCCCCAGCATTTT.

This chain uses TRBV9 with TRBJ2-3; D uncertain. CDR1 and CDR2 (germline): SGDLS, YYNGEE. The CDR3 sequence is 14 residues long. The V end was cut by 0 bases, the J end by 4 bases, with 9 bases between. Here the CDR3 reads CASSVEGWADTQYF. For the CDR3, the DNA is TGTGCCAGCAGCGTAGAAGGATGGGCAGATACGCAGTATTTT.

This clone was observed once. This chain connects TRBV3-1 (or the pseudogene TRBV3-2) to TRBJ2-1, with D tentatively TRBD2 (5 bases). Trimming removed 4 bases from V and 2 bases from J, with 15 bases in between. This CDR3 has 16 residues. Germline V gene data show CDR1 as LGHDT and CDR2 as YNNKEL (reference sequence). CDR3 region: CASSRRAVDAYNEQFF. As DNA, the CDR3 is TGTGCCAGCAGCCGAAGAGCGGTAGACGCCTACAATGAGCAGTTCTTC.

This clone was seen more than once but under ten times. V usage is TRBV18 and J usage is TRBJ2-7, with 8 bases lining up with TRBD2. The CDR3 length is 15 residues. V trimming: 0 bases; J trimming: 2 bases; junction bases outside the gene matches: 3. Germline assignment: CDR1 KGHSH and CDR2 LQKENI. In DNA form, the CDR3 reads TGTGCCAGCTCACCACCGGGAGCGGGAGCCTACGAGCAGTACTTC. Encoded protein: CASSPPGAGAYEQYF.

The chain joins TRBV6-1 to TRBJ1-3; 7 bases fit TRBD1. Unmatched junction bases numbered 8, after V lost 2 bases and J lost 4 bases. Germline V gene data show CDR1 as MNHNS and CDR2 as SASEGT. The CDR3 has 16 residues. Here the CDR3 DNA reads TGTGCCAGCAGTGAAACACCGACAGGGACCGGAAACACCATATATTTT. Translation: CASSETPTGTGNTIYF.

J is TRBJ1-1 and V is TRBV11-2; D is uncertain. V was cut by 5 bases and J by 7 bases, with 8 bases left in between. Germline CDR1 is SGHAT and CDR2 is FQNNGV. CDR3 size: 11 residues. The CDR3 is CASSESGEAFF. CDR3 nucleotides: TGTGCCAGCAGCGAAAGCGGTGAAGCTTTCTTT.

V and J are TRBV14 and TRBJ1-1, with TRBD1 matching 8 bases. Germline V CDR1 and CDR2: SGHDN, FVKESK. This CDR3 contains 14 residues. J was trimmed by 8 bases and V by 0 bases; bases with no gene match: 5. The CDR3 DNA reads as TGTGCCAGCAGCCAAGAATACAGGGGGAGCGAAGCTTTCTTT. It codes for CASSQEYRGSEAFF.

The CDR3 region is CASSIGLGNTDTQYF. Here the CDR3 DNA reads TGTGCCAGCAGCATTGGGCTAGGGAACACAGATACGCAGTATTTT. The genes are TRBV7-2 and TRBJ2-3; D remains unclear. Germline values: CDR1 SGHTA, CDR2 FQGNSA. The V gene lost 5 bases and the J gene lost 2 bases, with 14 bases spanning the gap. The CDR3 has 15 residues.